The present T cell receptor (beta chain) was sequenced within a study of T cell responses to AZD1222 COVID-19 vaccine. General study results and limits: Among the donors, most were white British and more were female, and clonal diversity was possibly underestimated.

Trimming at V came to 5 bases and at J to 8 bases, leaving 8 bases not matched to a gene. Germline V gives CDR1 LNHDA, CDR2 SQIVND (reference sequence). The CDR3 loop spans 15 amino acids. As to this clone: Its target is unknown.

Method: immunoSEQ multiplex PCR; TCRdb's copy keeps in-frame clones and lacks some. The profile shows 80,000 to 100,000 clones, over 85% of them singletons. V usage is TRBV19 and J usage is TRBJ2-1; 11 bases align to TRBD2. This sample comprised peripheral blood, obtained on day 0 of AZD1222 vaccination. The clonotype comes from an adult in good health. CDR3 in DNA: TGTGCCAGTAGTGCCCTACTAGCGGGAGTACATGAGCAGTTCTTC. This codes for CASSALLAGVHEQFF.